What follows is one T cell receptor (beta chain) and its context. The data were taken from a study of blood T cell repertoires in COVID-19. Turning to the study itself: The study drew acute and convalescent COVID-19 samples from the United States, Italy and Spain. Sources were T cells, B-cell-depleted T cells, or PBMCs; the material itself was cDNA or gDNA.

Per the germline V gene, CDR1 is LNHDA and CDR2 is SQIVND (reference sequence). Trimming stripped 4 bases from V and 1 base from J, with 7 bases between. The CDR3 is 13 residues long. The table came from immunoSEQ multiplex PCR; TCRdb's copy has only in-frame clones and leaves some out. The repertoire has around 140,000 clones, roughly 88% of them found once; the top ten carry 9.5% to 13%. This TCR was sampled from a man aged 60 to 69 with active or convalescent COVID-19. The V call is TRBV19, the J call TRBJ1-1; D may be TRBD1 (5 bases). The sequencing input was peripheral blood. CDR3 sequence reads: CASSNQGNTEAFF. The CDR3 DNA sequence: TGTGCCAGTAGTAATCAGGGGAACACTGAAGCTTTCTTT.